Sequencing of this TCR beta chain was carried out in a study of PD-1 blockade in classical Hodgkin lymphoma. Study-level points and caveats: Some patients started nivolumab under 1 year after ASCT, and they were excluded. Relative to healthy donors, newly diagnosed patients reportedly had lower baseline TCR diversity, which was reported as lower still in relapsed/refractory patients.

All trial patients relapsed after autologous stem cell transplantation. Responses achieved at best were complete response, partial response or progressive disease. As regards this clone: The antigen remains undetermined.

The CDR3 totals 13 residues. CDR1 is LGHNT and CDR2 is FRNRAP in the germline V gene. V lost 5 bases to trimming and J lost 1 base; unmatched junction nucleotides: 0. The method was immunoSEQ multiplex PCR; TCRdb's version includes in-frame clones alone and lacks a portion of them. The sample has some 58,000 clones, more than 70% seen once. This sample comprised peripheral blood mononuclear cells (PBMCs), obtained before the second cycle of nivolumab. The chain employs TRBV12-5 and TRBJ1-1; 8 nucleotides agree with TRBD1. This TCR was sampled from a human donor with classical Hodgkin lymphoma. CDR3 residues: CASGDRGNTEAFF. The DNA of the CDR3 is TGTGCTAGTGGTGACAGGGGGAACACTGAAGCTTTCTTT.